Shown below are 12 T cell receptor beta chains from a single sample sequenced in a study of blood T cells in healthy people across ages. Then a second PCR, running roughly 6 to 12 cycles, was carried out with a sample-barcoded 5' primer and a J-beta primer mix. TCRdb reanalysed the 5' RACE reads using MiXCR and keeps one entry per CDR3 protein. The sample has hundreds of thousands of distinct CDR3 sequences; roughly 44% are singletons. Sequenced input: blood. These receptors came from a man aged 55 to 69 in good health.

This clonotype appeared a few times. CDR3 sequence: CASSLVGGRNTEAFF. The CDR3 bases are TGTGCCAGCAGCTTGGTTGGGGGCCGGAACACTGAAGCTTTCTTT. The chain combines TRBV5-5 with TRBJ1-1, with D possibly matching TRBD1 (6 bases). The V gene lost 0 bases and the J gene lost 1 base, with 10 bases spanning the gap. The CDR3 loop spans 15 amino acids. The germline V gene has CDR1 SGHKS and CDR2 YYEKEE (reference sequence). The variable domain in full, with the rest retrieved from reference TRBV5-5 and TRBJ1-1, is DAGVTQSPTHLIKTRGQQVTLRCSPISGHKSVSWYQQVLGQGPQFIFQYYEKEERGRGNFPDRFSARQFPNYSSELNVNALLLGDSALYLCASSLVGGRNTEAFFGQGTRLTVV.

The V call is TRBV28, the J call TRBJ1-2; D might be TRBD1 (5 bases). In germline, CDR1 is MDHEN, CDR2 SYDVKM. The CDR3 is 14 residues long. V dropped 7 bases and J dropped 0 bases, with 12 bases sitting between them. CDR3 loop: CASTSGGANYGYTF. The DNA for the CDR3 is TGTGCCAGCACCAGCGGGGGGGCTAACTATGGCTACACCTTC.

The chain recombines TRBV30 with TRBJ1-5; unclear D gene. Germline CDR1 is GTSNPN and CDR2 is SVGIG (reference sequence). CDR3 length: 14 amino acids. V lost 0 bases and J 0 bases, leaving 6 bases between the germline ends. The CDR3 nucleotides read TGTGCCTGGAGTGTCCTTGGTAGCAATCAGCCCCAGCATTTT. As protein: CAWSVLGSNQPQHF.

The table lists this clonotype with a few counts. The rearrangement joins TRBV3-1 to TRBJ2-1; D may be TRBD1 (6 bases). The CDR3 contains 15 residues. Deletions cut 1 base from V and 5 bases from J, with 12 bases between. The V gene's germline CDR1 is LGHDT and CDR2 YNNKEL (reference sequence). The CDR3 sequence is CASSQGTVTNNEQFF. The CDR3 DNA follows: TGTGCCAGCAGCCAAGGGACAGTAACAAACAATGAGCAGTTCTTC.

The chain has TRBV7-8 and TRBJ2-7; D possibly uses TRBD1 or TRBD2 (5 bases each). The CDR3 length is 14 residues. The V end was cut by 5 bases, the J end by 2 bases, with 13 bases between. Germline V gene sequence: CDR1 SGHVS, CDR2 FQNEAQ. The chain's CDR3 is CASSPHQGAYEQYF. For the CDR3, the DNA is TGTGCCAGCAGCCCCCACCAGGGAGCCTACGAGCAGTACTTC. Together with reference TRBV7-8 and TRBJ2-7, the CDR3 gives the full variable domain: GAGVSQSPRYKVAKRGQDVALRCDPISGHVSLFWYQQALGQGPEFLTYFQNEAQLDKSGLPSDRFFAERPEGSVSTLKIQRTQQEDSAVYLCASSPHQGAYEQYFGPGTRLTVT.

The V gene is TRBV5-1, the J gene TRBJ2-7; D remains ambiguous. The CDR3 has 14 residues. Trimming removed 7 bases at V and 0 bases at J, with 14 bases between. From germline, CDR1 is SGHRS and CDR2 YFSETQ. CDR3 sequence (DNA): TGCGCCAGCCGCGTACGATTCGACTCCTACGAGCAGTACTTC. This codes for CASRVRFDSYEQYF.

V gene TRBV6-5 combines with J gene TRBJ1-2; 7 positions match TRBD1. Trimming cost V 0 bases and J 1 base; bases outside gene matches: 2. The germline V gene has CDR1 MNHEY and CDR2 SVGAGI. This CDR3 has 15 amino acids. This chain's CDR3 is CASSYSGTDNYGYTF. Written as DNA, the CDR3 is TGTGCCAGCAGTTACTCGGGGACAGATAACTATGGCTACACCTTC.

This clonotype was seen a few times. V is TRBV6-6 and J is TRBJ2-7; 8 bases agree with TRBD1. CDR3 length: 14 residues. Germline trimming cut 6 bases from V and 1 base from J; bases unmatched to any gene: 5. CDR1 and CDR2 from the germline V gene are MNHNY and SVGAGI (reference sequence). The DNA for the CDR3 is TGTGCCAGCAGACGACAGGGGCATTCCTACGAGCAGTACTTC. Protein sequence: CASRRQGHSYEQYF.

This clonotype has a single count. The chain has TRBV28 and TRBJ1-5; D unresolved. The germline CDR1 and CDR2 sequences are MDHEN and SYDVKM. This CDR3 is built from 14 residues. V lost 2 bases and J 1 base, leaving 6 bases between the germline ends. The CDR3 nucleotides are TGTGCCAGCAGTTTACTGGACAGCAATCAGCCCCAGCATTTT. Protein sequence: CASSLLDSNQPQHF.

The chain uses TRBV6-1 and TRBJ2-7; D remains unclear. Germline V gene lookup returns CDR1 MNHNS and CDR2 SASEGT. This CDR3 is built from 13 residues. Trimming pared 7 bases from V and 2 bases from J, leaving 12 bases between. In nucleotides, the CDR3 is TGTGCCAGCAACCCCTCTCTCACCTACGAGCAGTACTTC. It encodes CASNPSLTYEQYF.

This clonotype was observed once. The chain is built from TRBV6-6 and TRBJ1-2; D gene uncertain. CDR1 and CDR2 (germline): MNHNY, SVGAGI (reference sequence). The CDR3 extends over 14 amino acids. Between the trimmed V and J ends, which lost 5 bases and 1 base, there was a span of 11 bases. CDR3 nucleotide sequence: TGTGCCAGCAGTATCCGGGCTCTTAACTATGGCTACACCTTC. This encodes CASSIRALNYGYTF.

This clonotype showed up just a few times. The J gene is TRBJ1-2, the V gene TRBV3-1, with D unresolved. CDR1 is LGHDT, CDR2 YNNKEL, per germline (reference sequence). V lost 2 bases, J lost 5 bases, and 3 bases lay in between. CDR3 length equals 11 residues. The CDR3 bases are TGTGCCAGCAGCCAACAGTATGGCTACACCTTC. This gives the protein CASSQQYGYTF. Full variable domain (rest looked up from reference TRBV3-1 and TRBJ1-2): DTAVSQTPKYLVTQMGNDKSIKCEQNLGHDTMYWYKQDSKKFLKIMFSYNNKELIINETVPNRFSPKSPDKAHLNLHINSLELGDSAVYFCASSQQYGYTFGSGTRLTVV.